The text below deals with one T cell receptor beta chain. What antigen it recognizes has not been identified. Per-base quality was not reported, and no clone a single base away is much larger than it. The sample was run on an Illumina HiSeq 2500. To make first-strand cDNA, Superscript III was used along with a set of TRAV- and TRBV-specific primers so that both the TCRalpha and TCRbeta chains were covered. TCRs were amplified with Phusion for 20 to 25 PCR cycles using a constant-region primer together with the adapter attached to the V primers. Isolated mRNA was amplified with the MessageAmp II aRNA Amplification Kit, using an approximately 16-hour in vitro transcription at 37°C. mRNA for TCR sequencing was isolated with the Dynabeads mRNA DIRECT Purification Kit. Indexed Illumina adapters were added in a second Phusion PCR of around 27 cycles, and the PCR products were purified with AMPure XP beads. The authors' pipeline ran thus. Custom Perl scripts pooled TCR sequences encoding the same protein, removed out-of-frame sequences and computed each clonotype's abundance. Any TCR sequence supported by only a single read was excluded from analysis. The metrics used to describe the repertoires included Shannon entropy, Gini index, clonality, richness, and the frequency of TCRs shared between repertoires. TCRdb reanalyzed the raw reads on its own, using fastp at Q25 for trimming and MiXCR for clone calling, and kept in-frame beta chains. Rows with a matching CDR3 protein are joined into one entry that keeps the most common DNA and genes. TCRdb, not the original authors, processed these V and J calls. The sample table holds under 70,000 distinct CDR3 sequences, of which approximately 25% were seen once. The leading ten clones occupy around 5% of the sample.

This sample was included in a study of low-dose radiotherapy and immunotherapy resistance in tumors (dated by TCRdb to between 2022 and 2023). At the level of the whole study: In Cohort 1, 0.5 Gy per fraction was delivered every 2 weeks, and a total PTV dose of 6.5 Gy was prescribed. In Cohort 2, 1 Gy per fraction was delivered every two weeks, for a total of 13 Gy over 26 weeks. Patients were given nivolumab as a 240 mg flat dose every two weeks and ipilimumab at 1 mg/kg every six weeks, with both drugs delivered intravenously. Cyclophosphamide 200 mg/m2 was given intravenously every two weeks, one day before each radiation and immunotherapy administration. Starting on cycle 1 day 1, patients took 300 mg of aspirin by mouth once a day for four cycles. No randomization into treatment groups was done for the people taking part in the trial. Eight patients were included in the translational analysis, namely three from the first dose cohort plus the first five from the second dose cohort.

Including cysteine and phenylalanine, the CDR3 has 18 amino acids. Of the read, only the CDR3 DNA is kept; its 54 bases are in frame from base 1. Trimming leaves V shorter by 6 bases and J shorter by 10 bases, with the junction holding 22 bases beyond the gene matches. Sequences KGHSH (CDR1) and LQKENI (CDR2) are obtained from the germline V gene. The time point label corresponds to: before trial treatment. Donors were enrolled in RACIN, a single-arm phase I dose-escalation trial in which nivolumab, ipilimumab, aspirin, low-dose cyclophosphamide and low-dose radiotherapy were combined. To be eligible, a patient needed to have an advanced solid tumor that was TIL-negative.

The rearrangement joined TRBV18 to TRBJ2-1; 9 bases in between match TRBD2. This receptor was taken from a male donor with prostate cancer. This specimen was PBMCs, taken before treatment. The DNA is as follows: TGTGCCAGCTCGCCCCGACCATCTGCGGGGGGGCCGGCTAGGGAGCAGTTCTTC. It codes for CASSPRPSAGGPAREQFF.